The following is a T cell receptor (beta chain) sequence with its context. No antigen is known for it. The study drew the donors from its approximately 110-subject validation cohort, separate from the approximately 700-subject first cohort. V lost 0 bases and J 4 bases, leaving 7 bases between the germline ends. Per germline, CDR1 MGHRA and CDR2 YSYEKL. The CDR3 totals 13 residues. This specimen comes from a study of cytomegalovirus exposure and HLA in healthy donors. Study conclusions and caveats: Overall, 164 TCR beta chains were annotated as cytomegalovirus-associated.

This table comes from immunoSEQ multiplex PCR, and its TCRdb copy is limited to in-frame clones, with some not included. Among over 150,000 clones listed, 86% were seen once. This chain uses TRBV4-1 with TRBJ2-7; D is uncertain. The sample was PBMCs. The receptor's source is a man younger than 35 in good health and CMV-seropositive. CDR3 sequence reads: CASSQDQVYEQYF. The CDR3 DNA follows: TGCGCCAGCAGCCAAGATCAGGTTTACGAGCAGTACTTC.